These 28 T cell receptor beta chains originate from one sample sequenced in a study of T cells expressing NK-cell markers. One entry per CDR3 protein, without DNA, is what TCRdb gives after re-calling the 5' RACE reads. The sample shows over 250,000 distinct CDR3 sequences, and roughly 4.2% sits with its ten largest clones. The sequencing sample was made of blood T cells: a sorted CD56 or NKG2C T cell subset, CD4+ or CD8+ T cells, or bulk PBMC T cells (not recorded which). The receptors derive from a woman between 18 and 70 years old in good health.

This chain links TRBV2 with TRBJ2-3; TCRdb returns TRBD2, unconfirmable since there is no DNA. The CDR3 runs to 16 residues. Per the germline V gene, CDR1 is SNHLY and CDR2 is FYNNEI. The CDR3 loop reads CASFRRGPSSADTQYF.

The chain uses TRBV3-1 and TRBJ1-1; TCRdb's D call of TRBD1 is untestable without DNA. The CDR3 contains 17 residues. The germline gives CDR1 LGHDT, CDR2 YNNKEL (reference sequence). CDR3 loop: CASSPRGGGSVNTEAFF. Full variable domain (rest looked up from reference TRBV3-1 and TRBJ1-1): DTAVSQTPKYLVTQMGNDKSIKCEQNLGHDTMYWYKQDSKKFLKIMFSYNNKELIINETVPNRFSPKSPDKAHLNLHINSLELGDSAVYFCASSPRGGGSVNTEAFFGQGTRLTVV.

The chain couples TRBV20-1 to TRBJ2-3. This CDR3 comprises 14 residues. CDR1 and CDR2 (germline): DFQATT, SNEGSKA (reference sequence). The CDR3 protein is CSARPERLEDTQYF.

The chain has TRBV29-1 and TRBJ1-4. Germline assignment: CDR1 SQVTM and CDR2 ANQGSEA. The CDR3 runs 13 residues. The chain's CDR3 is CSVGGPKGEKLFF.

The chain carries TRBV4-3 and TRBJ2-1; TCRdb proposes TRBD2, but this gene call is untestable without DNA. This CDR3 has 14 residues. Per the germline V gene, CDR1 is LGHNA and CDR2 is YSLEER. The CDR3 region is CASSQEGIAGEQFF.

This rearrangement joins TRBV28 to TRBJ2-1; TCRdb indicates TRBD2, and absent DNA this call remains unverified. The CDR3 covers 16 residues. Germline V gives CDR1 MDHEN, CDR2 SYDVKM. This CDR3 reads CASSLGPSGRLNEQFF.

The chain combines TRBV7-9 with TRBJ2-1; TCRdb's assignment of TRBD2 cannot be checked, as there is no DNA. From germline, CDR1 is SEHNR and CDR2 FQNEAQ (reference sequence). This CDR3 spans 16 amino acids. The CDR3 loop is CASSPYVIAGVNEQFF.

This chain links TRBV5-1 with TRBJ2-3; the D gene TCRdb calls, TRBD2, cannot be checked with no DNA. The CDR3 covers 19 residues. In germline, CDR1 is SGHRS, CDR2 YFSETQ. The CDR3 region is CASSLGTSGATASTDTQYF.

This chain joins TRBV7-3 and TRBJ2-2; TCRdb's D gene call, TRBD1, goes unchecked for lack of DNA. Germline loops: CDR1 SGHTA, CDR2 FQGTGA. The CDR3 runs 14 residues. CDR3 region: CASSLSQGAGELFF.

This rearrangement joins TRBV12-3 or TRBV12-4 to TRBJ1-5; the D call of TRBD1 rests on TCRdb alone, since no DNA is present to check it. The CDR3 totals 15 residues. CDR3 region: CASSSRGASNQPQHF.

The genes are TRBV5-6 and TRBJ1-6; TCRdb lists TRBD1, though no DNA is available to test this call. This CDR3 spans 16 amino acids. Per germline, CDR1 SGHDT and CDR2 YYEEEE. CDR3 amino acids: CASGKGGYAYNSPLHF. Full variable domain (outside the CDR3, taken from reference TRBV5-6 and TRBJ1-6): DAGVTQSPTHLIKTRGQQVTLRCSPKSGHDTVSWYQQALGQGPQFIFQYYEEEERQRGNFPDRFSGHQFPNYSSELNVNALLLGDSALYLCASGKGGYAYNSPLHFGNGTRLTVT.

The V and J genes are TRBV7-9 and TRBJ2-3; the D call from TCRdb, TRBD1, cannot be confirmed without DNA. This CDR3 has 13 residues. The germline V gene has CDR1 SEHNR and CDR2 FQNEAQ (reference sequence). CDR3 residues: CASSVDTIDTQYF.

The V and J genes are TRBV6-1 and TRBJ1-1; TCRdb outputs TRBD1, but without DNA this stays unchecked. CDR1 MNHNS and CDR2 SASEGT come from the germline V gene. The CDR3 has 13 amino acids. CDR3 protein: CASSPIRGTEAFF.

This rearrangement joins TRBV7-9 to TRBJ2-1; TCRdb's D call, TRBD1, is unchecked because there is no DNA. Per germline, CDR1 SEHNR and CDR2 FQNEAQ (reference sequence). The CDR3 sequence is 14 residues long. The CDR3 sequence is CASSRVPSGGEQFF. Looking up the rest from reference TRBV7-9 and TRBJ2-1 gives the full variable domain: DTGVSQNPRHKITKRGQNVTFRCDPISEHNRLYWYRQTLGQGPEFLTYFQNEAQLEKSRLLSDRFSAERPKGSFSTLEIQRTEQGDSAMYLCASSRVPSGGEQFFGPGTRLTVL.

This chain joins TRBV10-3 and TRBJ2-7; TCRdb's D gene call, TRBD1, goes unchecked for lack of DNA. The germline CDR1 and CDR2 sequences are ENHRY and SYGVKD. The CDR3 covers 15 residues. This chain's CDR3 is CAISEVGGSAYEQYF.

The chain couples TRBV4-3 to TRBJ2-3; TCRdb picks TRBD2, but there is no DNA to check that call. The CDR3 spans 15 residues. Germline V gene data show CDR1 as LGHNA and CDR2 as YSLEER. The CDR3 reads CASSQDAGGTDTQYF.

This chain joins TRBV20-1 and TRBJ2-2; TCRdb's D gene call, TRBD2, goes unchecked for lack of DNA. Germline V gene lookup returns CDR1 DFQATT and CDR2 SNEGSKA (reference sequence). CDR3 length equals 16 residues. The CDR3: CSAISLAGVHTGELFF.

V is TRBV9 and J is TRBJ2-1; TCRdb indicates TRBD2, and absent DNA this call remains unverified. The V gene's germline CDR1 is SGDLS and CDR2 YYNGEE. The CDR3 has 15 residues. The CDR3: CASSVARGSYNEQFF.

The CDR3 here is CSARGGDEQYF. V is TRBV20-1 and J is TRBJ2-7; as DNA is missing, the TRBD2 call by TCRdb cannot be tested. The CDR3 runs to 11 residues. Germline values: CDR1 DFQATT, CDR2 SNEGSKA (reference sequence).

The genes are TRBV7-9 and TRBJ2-3. The CDR3 covers 13 residues. Germline CDR1 is SEHNR and CDR2 is FQNEAQ (reference sequence). The CDR3 protein is CASALSGGDTQYF. Full variable domain (remainder filled in from reference TRBV7-9 and TRBJ2-3): DTGVSQNPRHKITKRGQNVTFRCDPISEHNRLYWYRQTLGQGPEFLTYFQNEAQLEKSRLLSDRFSAERPKGSFSTLEIQRTEQGDSAMYLCASALSGGDTQYFGPGTRLTVL.

This rearrangement joins TRBV7-2 to TRBJ2-1; the D call from TCRdb, TRBD2, cannot be confirmed without DNA. Germline CDR1 and CDR2: SGHTA and FQGNSA. The CDR3 length is 15 residues. CDR3: CASSFRAGGSNEQFF.

The chain combines TRBV7-6 with TRBJ2-7. The germline V gene has CDR1 SGHVS and CDR2 FNYEAQ. CDR3 size: 14 residues. The CDR3: CASSLARGTYEQYF.

The chain uses TRBV5-4 and TRBJ2-1; no DNA is available, so the TRBD1 call from TCRdb remains unchecked. CDR3 length: 15 amino acids. From germline, CDR1 is SGHNT and CDR2 YYREEE (reference sequence). CDR3 protein: CASSFAGTQNNEQFF.

The chain carries TRBV7-9 and TRBJ1-4; TCRdb's D gene call, TRBD1, goes unchecked for lack of DNA. Germline V gene data show CDR1 as SEHNR and CDR2 as FQNEAQ (reference sequence). CDR3 length: 17 residues. CDR3 protein: CASSPKQGGTGDEKLFF.

The J gene is TRBJ1-5, the V gene TRBV3-1; as DNA is missing, the TRBD1 call by TCRdb cannot be tested. Germline V gives CDR1 LGHDT, CDR2 YNNKEL (reference sequence). There are 16 residues in the CDR3. This CDR3 is CASSHSVTGIRQPQHF.

The chain is built from TRBV6-2 or TRBV6-3 and TRBJ1-2; TCRdb outputs TRBD1, but without DNA this stays unchecked. The germline gives CDR1 MNHEY, CDR2 SVGEGT. This CDR3 spans 14 amino acids. The CDR3 loop is CASSYRGQTGVYTF.

CDR3 amino acids: CASSRLGGGNQPQHF. The chain employs TRBV2 and TRBJ1-5; TCRdb returns TRBD1, unconfirmable since there is no DNA. The CDR3 spans 15 residues. In germline, CDR1 is SNHLY, CDR2 FYNNEI.

The chain has TRBV6-1 and TRBJ2-2; lacking DNA, the TRBD1 call made by TCRdb goes unchecked. CDR1 is MNHNS, CDR2 SASEGT, per germline. The CDR3 is made up of 16 amino acids. CDR3: CASDPTNRGRTGELFF.